This T cell receptor (beta chain) was recorded in a study of response to subunit inactivated influenza vaccine. The germline gives CDR1 SGDLS, CDR2 YYNGEE. The CDR3 spans 15 residues. V was pared by 0 bases and J by 4 bases, with 13 bases between. A single record per CDR3 protein comes from TCRdb applying MiXCR to the RT-PCR reads. The sample lists hundreds of thousands of distinct CDR3 sequences, about 18% seen once, with approximately 11% in the top ten. This TCR was recovered from a man aged 50 to 60 who received an inactivated influenza vaccine. The V call is TRBV9, the J call TRBJ1-1, with a weak D call TRBD1 (5 bases). Sample: PBMCs from blood, taken about 5 days after vaccination. The CDR3 bases are TGTGCCAGCAGCGTAGATTGGGGCCGCGGCACTGAAGCTTTCTTT. This encodes CASSVDWGRGTEAFF.